There are a few counts of the clone carrying this T cell receptor (beta chain). The data derive from a study of T-cell memory formation after mild COVID-19. TCRdb redid the calling of the 5' RACE reads with MiXCR, one entry per CDR3 protein. The sample has 450,000 or so distinct CDR3 sequences, approximately 23% seen once. Germline V CDR1 and CDR2: KGHDR, SFDVKD. There are 13 residues in the CDR3. Deletions cut 1 base from V and 6 bases from J, with 7 bases between. The J gene is TRBJ2-3, the V gene TRBV24-1, with D possibly being TRBD2 (5 bases). The clonotype was recovered from an adult woman who had mild COVID-19 (a few samples of this study predate the infection). Cell type and time point are not known. The sample was PBMCs or a T cell subset sorted from them (not recorded which). The CDR3 protein is CATSDFLADTQYF. The CDR3 DNA is TGTGCCACCAGTGATTTTCTAGCCGATACGCAGTATTTT.